This T cell receptor beta chain was sequenced during a study of blood T cells in healthy people across ages. The study, taken as a whole, reports: Donors of long life had a larger count of naive CD4+ cells and greater diversity than aged donors. A strong correlation between TCR beta diversity and naive T cell percentage was seen.

Primers used in a second PCR of roughly 7 to 12 cycles were a sample-barcoded 5' primer and a J-beta primer mix. One entry per CDR3 protein results from TCRdb running MiXCR on the 5' RACE reads. The sample yields roughly 2 million distinct CDR3 sequences, roughly 50% seen once. Healthy Caucasian individuals from Russia aged roughly 6 to 100 served as donors. A note on this clonotype: Its antigen remains unknown.

Germline-derived CDR1 and CDR2 are SGHTA and FQGNSA. Trimming at V came to 6 bases and at J to 3 bases, leaving 9 bases not matched to a gene. This CDR3 region has 16 residues. The chain couples TRBV7-2 to TRBJ2-2; the match to TRBD1 covers 8 bases. Sequenced sample: blood. This receptor was obtained from a middle-aged woman in good health. The DNA of the CDR3 is TGTGCCAGCAGGATGACAGGGGCTAAAGACACCGGGGAGCTGTTTTTT. Translating gives CASRMTGAKDTGELFF.